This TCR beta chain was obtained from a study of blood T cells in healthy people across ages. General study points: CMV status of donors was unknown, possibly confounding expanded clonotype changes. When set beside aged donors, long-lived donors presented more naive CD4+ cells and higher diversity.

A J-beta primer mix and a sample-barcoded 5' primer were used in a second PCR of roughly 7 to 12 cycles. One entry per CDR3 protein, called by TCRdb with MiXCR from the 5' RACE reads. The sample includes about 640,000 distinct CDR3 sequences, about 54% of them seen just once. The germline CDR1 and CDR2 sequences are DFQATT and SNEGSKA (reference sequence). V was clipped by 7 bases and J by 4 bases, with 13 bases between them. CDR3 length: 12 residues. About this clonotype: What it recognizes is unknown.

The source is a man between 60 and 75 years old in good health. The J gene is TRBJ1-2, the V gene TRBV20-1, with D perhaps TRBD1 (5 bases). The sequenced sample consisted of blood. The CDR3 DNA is TGCAGTGTTAGGGACTCGAGCTATGGCTACACCTTC. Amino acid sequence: CSVRDSSYGYTF.